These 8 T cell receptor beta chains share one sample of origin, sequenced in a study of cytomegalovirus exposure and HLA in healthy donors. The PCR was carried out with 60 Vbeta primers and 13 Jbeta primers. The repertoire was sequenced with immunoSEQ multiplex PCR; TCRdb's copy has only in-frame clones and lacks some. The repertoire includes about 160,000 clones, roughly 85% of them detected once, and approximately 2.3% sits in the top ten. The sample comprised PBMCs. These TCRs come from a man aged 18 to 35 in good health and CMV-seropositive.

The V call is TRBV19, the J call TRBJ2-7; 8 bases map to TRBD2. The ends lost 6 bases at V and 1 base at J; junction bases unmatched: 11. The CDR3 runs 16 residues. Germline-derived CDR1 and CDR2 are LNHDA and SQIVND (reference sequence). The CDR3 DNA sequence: TGTGCCAGTAGCTCCCCGGGGGGGACCTCTTCCTACGAGCAGTACTTC. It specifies CASSSPGGTSSYEQYF.

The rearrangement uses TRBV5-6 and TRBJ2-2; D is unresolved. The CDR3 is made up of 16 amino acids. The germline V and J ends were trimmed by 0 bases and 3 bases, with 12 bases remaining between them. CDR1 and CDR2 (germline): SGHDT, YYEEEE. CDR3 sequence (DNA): TGTGCCAGCAGCTTGGAGCTAGAGTTAGACACCGGGGAGCTGTTTTTT. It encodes CASSLELELDTGELFF.

DNA of the CDR3: TGTGCCAGCAGCCCCGGGAGGACGGCAGATACGCAGTATTTT. Translating gives CASSPGRTADTQYF. J is TRBJ2-3 and V is TRBV5-5; 7 nucleotides agree with TRBD2. The CDR3 consists of 14 residues. Germline V CDR1 and CDR2: SGHKS, YYEKEE (reference sequence). Unmatched junction bases numbered 6, after V lost 4 bases and J lost 4 bases.

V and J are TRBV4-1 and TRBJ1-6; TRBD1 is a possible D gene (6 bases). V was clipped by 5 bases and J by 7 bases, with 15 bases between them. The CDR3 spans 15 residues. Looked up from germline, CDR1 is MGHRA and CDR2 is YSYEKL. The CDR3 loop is CASSVRDTNNSPLHF. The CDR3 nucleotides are TGCGCCAGCAGCGTACGGGACACAAACAATTCACCCCTCCACTTT.

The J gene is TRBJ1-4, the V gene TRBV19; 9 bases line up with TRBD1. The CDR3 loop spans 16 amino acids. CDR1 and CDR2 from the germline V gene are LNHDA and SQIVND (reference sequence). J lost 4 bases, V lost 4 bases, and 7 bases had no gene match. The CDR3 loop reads CASSTLGTGINEKLFF. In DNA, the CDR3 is TGTGCCAGTAGTACCCTTGGGACAGGGATTAATGAAAAACTGTTTTTT.

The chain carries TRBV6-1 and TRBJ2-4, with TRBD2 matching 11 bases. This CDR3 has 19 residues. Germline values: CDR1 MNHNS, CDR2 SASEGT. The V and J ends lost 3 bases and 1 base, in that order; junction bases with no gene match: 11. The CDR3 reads CASSENSGGAAEAKNIQYF. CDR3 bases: TGTGCCAGCAGTGAGAATAGCGGGGGGGCCGCAGAGGCCAAAAACATTCAGTACTTC.

CDR3 sequence: CASSDSGSNQPQHF. The CDR3 region has the DNA TGTGCCAGCAGTGACTCGGGATCCAATCAGCCCCAGCATTTT. The J gene is TRBJ1-5, the V gene TRBV6-1; D remains ambiguous. CDR3 length equals 14 residues. CDR1 is MNHNS and CDR2 is SASEGT in the germline V gene. V lost 3 bases and J 3 bases, leaving 9 bases between the germline ends.

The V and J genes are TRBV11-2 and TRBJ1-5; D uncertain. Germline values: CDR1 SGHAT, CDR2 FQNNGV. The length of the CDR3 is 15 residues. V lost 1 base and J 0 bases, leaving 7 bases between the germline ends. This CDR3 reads CASSLGPNSNQPQHF. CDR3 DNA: TGTGCCAGCAGCTTAGGGCCGAATAGCAATCAGCCCCAGCATTTT.